The next 5 T cell receptor beta chains were all read from a single sample in a study of T cells in Graves' hyperthyroidism and ophthalmopathy (dated by TCRdb to between 2018 and 2020). The protocol used for the library was multiplex PCR. Instrument used: Illumina HiSeq 2000. TCR beta CDR3 regions were amplified from RNA transcripts. The TCR CDR3 was subjected to a first round of RT-PCR using the HTBI primer set and the Qiagen OneStep RT-PCR kit. TCRdb itself trimmed the public reads at Q25 with fastp, ran MiXCR and retained productive beta chains. One record per CDR3 amino acid sequence lists the most common genes and DNA. In this sample the table shows about 350,000 distinct CDR3 sequences, more than 11% of which occur a single time. The top ten constitute around 23% of the sample. The source material was blood. The receptors here all came from a woman aged 30 to 39 with Graves' hyperthyroidism.

On this clonotype: A much bigger clone sits one base away, suggesting this may be a read error. The chain employs TRBV30 and TRBJ2-7; a weak D match, TRBD2 (6 bases). The CDR3 is made up of 13 amino acids. The germline V gene has CDR1 GTSNPN and CDR2 SVGIG (reference sequence). Trimming removed 0 bases at V and 4 bases at J, with 10 bases between. The CDR3 loop is CAWSVRTIYEQYF. The CDR3 bases are TGTGCCTGGAGTGTAAGGACTATTTACGAGCAGTACTTC. The entire variable domain, with the rest obtained from reference TRBV30 and TRBJ2-7, is as follows: SQTIHQWPATLVQPVGSPLSLECTVEGTSNPNLYWYRQAAGRGLQLLFYSVGIGQISSEVPQNLSASRPQDRQFILSSKKLLLSDSGFYLCAWSVRTIYEQYFGPGTRLTVT.

There are a few counts of this clonotype. This chain connects TRBV20-1 to TRBJ1-4, with TRBD1 matching over 8 bases. The CDR3 loop spans 13 amino acids. The ends lost 5 bases at V and 8 bases at J; junction bases unmatched: 7. The V gene's germline CDR1 is DFQATT and CDR2 SNEGSKA (reference sequence). The CDR3 nucleotides are TGCAGTGCTGCGACAGGGGCTCAAGAAAAACTGTTTTTT. This encodes CSAATGAQEKLFF.

The chain joins TRBV5-1 to TRBJ1-2; tentative D call: TRBD1 (5 bases). Germline V CDR1 and CDR2: SGHRS, YFSETQ. The length of the CDR3 is 14 residues. V dropped 2 bases and J dropped 8 bases, with 16 bases sitting between them. The CDR3 nucleotides are TGCGCCAGCAGCTTTGGCCAGGATGGGACGGGCTACACCTTC. Translated: CASSFGQDGTGYTF.

This clonotype was observed a handful of times. The rearrangement joins TRBV6-1 to TRBJ1-3; TRBD1 is a possible D gene (5 bases). Germline CDR1 MNHNS, CDR2 SASEGT. Trimming pared 3 bases from V and 5 bases from J, leaving 8 bases between. The CDR3 runs 13 residues. Here the CDR3 DNA reads TGTGCCAGCAGTGAGGGGGTACGAAACACCATATATTTT. This codes for CASSEGVRNTIYF.

This clonotype appeared a few times. The rearrangement uses TRBV11-2 and TRBJ2-7, with 7 positions matching TRBD1. The V gene's germline CDR1 is SGHAT and CDR2 FQNNGV. The V and J ends lost 2 bases and 3 bases, in that order; junction bases with no gene match: 16. The CDR3 has 18 amino acids. CDR3 in DNA: TGTGCCAGCAGCTTATCGGCTGCGTACGGGACAGTCGTCTACGAGCAGTACTTC. As protein: CASSLSAAYGTVVYEQYF.